The 15 T cell receptor beta chains reported below all come from one sample, sequenced in a study of spatial heterogeneity in lung cancer. The time point was: sample taken at primary tumor resection. Whole RNA, which was extracted from tumor, nontumor lung tissue or frozen PBMC, was sequenced without any cell sorting. TCRdb passed the 5' RACE reads through MiXCR, listing each CDR3 protein once. The sample gives about 24,000 distinct CDR3 sequences, roughly 3% of which show up once; about 30% is in the top ten. The input for sequencing was PBMCs, taken at surgery. These receptor sequences come from a female donor with early-stage non-small cell lung cancer.

This clonotype was recorded at least ten times. This chain joins TRBV4-1 and TRBJ2-7; 8 positions agree with TRBD2. After removal of 3 bases from V and 1 base from J, the junction contained 5 bases not matched to a gene. Germline CDR1 MGHRA, CDR2 YSYEKL. The CDR3 is made up of 15 amino acids. Written as DNA, the CDR3 is TGCGCCAGCAGCCAGGTGGGCGGGAGGTCCTACGAGCAGTACTTC. Amino acid sequence: CASSQVGGRSYEQYF.

This clonotype showed up just a few times. V and J are TRBV20-1 and TRBJ2-7; D is possibly TRBD2 (6 bases). The V gene lost 6 bases and the J gene lost 7 bases, with 10 bases spanning the gap. Germline V gives CDR1 DFQATT, CDR2 SNEGSKA (reference sequence). The CDR3 is 10 amino acids. CDR3 coding DNA: TGCAGTGCCTTCCGGGGGGAGCAGTACTTC. It yields the protein CSAFRGEQYF.

This clonotype occurred a few times. This chain joins TRBV5-4 and TRBJ1-1; 8 nucleotides line up with TRBD1. The length of the CDR3 is 16 residues. Germline V gene sequence: CDR1 SGHNT, CDR2 YYREEE (reference sequence). J was trimmed by 3 bases and V by 2 bases; bases with no gene match: 9. CDR3: CASSFSITGGDTEAFF. CDR3 sequence (DNA): TGTGCCAGCAGCTTTTCGATAACAGGGGGGGACACTGAAGCTTTCTTT.

This clonotype was seen at least ten times. The chain combines TRBV9 with TRBJ2-3; possible D gene TRBD2, 6 bases. In germline, CDR1 is SGDLS, CDR2 YYNGEE. Trimming stripped 4 bases from V and 6 bases from J, with 9 bases between. The CDR3 loop spans 12 amino acids. In DNA, the CDR3 is TGTGCCAGCAGCCCCCGGGAGGATACGCAGTATTTT. Translated, it gives CASSPREDTQYF.

This clonotype has just a few counts. V and J are TRBV7-9 and TRBJ1-2; 12 nucleotides align to TRBD1. Germline values: CDR1 SEHNR, CDR2 FQNEAQ (reference sequence). V was pared by 7 bases and J by 4 bases, with 7 bases of the junction left unmatched. This CDR3 has 15 amino acids. Here the CDR3 DNA reads TGTGCCAGCACCCGGGGACAGGGGGCGATCTATGGCTACACCTTC. It translates to CASTRGQGAIYGYTF.

This clonotype was found many times. The V and J genes are TRBV7-8 and TRBJ2-3; 11 bases line up with TRBD1. J gave up 3 bases and V 5 bases, and 13 bases lay outside the gene matches. Looked up from germline, CDR1 is SGHVS and CDR2 is FQNEAQ. The CDR3 has 18 residues. The CDR3 DNA is TGTGCCAGCAGCCGAAGGACAGGGGGCGAAATCTCAACAGATACGCAGTATTTT. The encoded protein is CASSRRTGGEISTDTQYF.

This clonotype was seen repeatedly, ten times or more. The V and J genes are TRBV20-1 and TRBJ1-2; tentatively, D is TRBD1 (6 bases). Germline CDR1 reads DFQATT; CDR2 reads SNEGSKA (reference sequence). The CDR3 length is 15 residues. V was clipped by 0 bases and J by 4 bases, with 15 bases between them. The CDR3 region is CSARDPVGHLYGYTF. The CDR3 region has the DNA TGCAGTGCTAGAGATCCTGTGGGACACCTCTATGGCTACACCTTC.

Relative to its sample, this clonotype is medium-sized (0.01 to 0.1%). The rearrangement uses TRBV29-1 and TRBJ2-5; 8 positions match TRBD1. The V segment lost 4 bases and the J segment 1 base; nucleotides outside the gene matches: 8. Germline V gene sequence: CDR1 SQVTM, CDR2 ANQGSEA. This CDR3 has 15 residues. In DNA, the CDR3 is TGCAGCGTTGTTGAGCCAGGGGGCTCCCAAGAGACCCAGTACTTC. It specifies CSVVEPGGSQETQYF.

This clonotype was detected ten times or more. V is TRBV27 and J is TRBJ2-3; TRBD1 aligns across 7 bases. The V and J ends lost 7 bases and 2 bases, in that order; junction bases with no gene match: 15. Germline V gives CDR1 MNHEY, CDR2 SMNVEV (reference sequence). The CDR3 covers 17 residues. The CDR3 coding sequence is TGTGCCAGCATCCCTACACAGTTGACAGGGCTCACAGATACGCAGTATTTT. This gives the protein CASIPTQLTGLTDTQYF.

This clonotype was counted ten times or more. V gene TRBV3-1 combines with J gene TRBJ2-7; perhaps TRBD1 as D (6 bases). V was pared by 4 bases and J by 3 bases, with 10 bases between. Per germline, CDR1 LGHDT and CDR2 YNNKEL (reference sequence). The CDR3 is made up of 13 amino acids. The CDR3 here is CASSRGHYYEQYF. In DNA, the CDR3 is TGTGCCAGCAGCCGGGGACACTACTACGAGCAGTACTTC.

This clonotype was observed at least ten times. The CDR3, as DNA: TGTGCCAGCAGTTTGGGGACAGGCTATGGCTACACCTTC. Protein product: CASSLGTGYGYTF. The rearrangement joins TRBV27 to TRBJ1-2; 8 bases fit TRBD1. CDR3 length equals 13 residues. Looked up from germline, CDR1 is MNHEY and CDR2 is SMNVEV (reference sequence). The junction had 1 base not matched to a gene; V was cut back by 3 bases and J by 4 bases.

In this sample, this clonotype turned up many times. The chain is built from TRBV5-1 and TRBJ2-7, with D possibly being TRBD1 (5 bases). The ends were cut back, 5 bases at V and 4 bases at J, with 10 bases in the middle. This CDR3 has 12 residues. Germline V gives CDR1 SGHRS, CDR2 YFSETQ. The CDR3 DNA reads TGCGCCAGCAGACCCGACAGTTACGAGCAGTACTTC. It yields the protein CASRPDSYEQYF.

The table lists this clonotype with many counts. This chain joins TRBV15 and TRBJ2-7; D remains unclear. Per the germline V gene, CDR1 is LNHNV and CDR2 is YYDKDF (reference sequence). Trimming shortened V by 0 bases and J by 4 bases, and 13 bases separated the two germline ends. CDR3 length: 15 residues. Here the CDR3 reads CATSREHHAPYEQYF. CDR3 DNA sequence: TGTGCCACCAGCAGAGAACACCATGCCCCATACGAGCAGTACTTC. The full variable domain, in which reference TRBV15 and TRBJ2-7 provide the parts outside the CDR3, is DAMVIQNPRYQVTQFGKPVTLSCSQTLNHNVMYWYQQKSSQAPKLLFHYYDKDFNNEADTPDNFQSRRPNTSFCFLDIRSPGLGDTAMYLCATSREHHAPYEQYFGPGTRLTVT.

This clonotype was seen at least ten times. CDR3 sequence reads: CASSLSVGRMMNSPLHF. CDR3 DNA sequence: TGTGCCAGCAGTTTGTCGGTTGGGAGAATGATGAATTCACCCCTCCACTTT. The chain joins TRBV12-3 or TRBV12-4 to TRBJ1-6; no firm D call. CDR3 length equals 17 residues. The V gene lost 3 bases and the J gene lost 7 bases, with 19 bases spanning the gap.

This clonotype was seen at least ten times. The chain is built from TRBV18 and TRBJ2-5; tentatively, D is TRBD1 or TRBD2 (5 bases each). The germline V and J ends were trimmed by 1 base and 4 bases, with 10 bases remaining between them. The CDR3 is 14 residues long. CDR1 is KGHSH and CDR2 is LQKENI in the germline V gene. CDR3 region: CASSPQGTPETQYF. The CDR3 DNA is TGTGCCAGCTCACCACAGGGGACCCCAGAGACCCAGTACTTC.